This is a list of T cell receptor beta chains from one sample in a study of shared clonotypes between healthy human individuals. Profiling relied on immunoSEQ multiplex PCR, and the TCRdb table lists in-frame clones only, not all of them. The sample includes some 320,000 clones, 87% of them seen just once. Sequences were obtained from memory CD8+ T cells sorted from blood. Receptors originate from a man younger than 30 in good health. Both conserved end residues are part of each CDR3. A D gene is named only where the DNA matches it firmly. Clone size is given for some rows only: seen once, a few or many times, or a class if the clone is expanded.

j_call d_call clone_size v_call cdr3_nt cdr3_aa
TRBJ2-7 TRBD1 . TRBV4-1 TGCGCCAGCAGCCAAGCCAACAGGGGGGCGGCCTACGAGCAGTACTTC CASSQANRGAAYEQYF
TRBJ2-7 . . TRBV6-1 TGTGCCATTGATTCCCTGGGAGAGGGGTACGAGCAGTACTTC CAIDSLGEGYEQYF
TRBJ2-7 . . TRBV19 TGTGCCAGTAGTATAGGGGGACTTTACTACGAGCAGTACTTC CASSIGGLYYEQYF
TRBJ2-3 . . TRBV20-1 TGCAGTGCTTACGGACCGGATACGCAGTATTTT CSAYGPDTQYF
TRBJ2-2 . . TRBV9 TGTGCCAGCAGCTCACCGGGGCCTGGGTTCACCGGGGAGCTGTTTTTT CASSSPGPGFTGELFF
TRBJ1-6 . . TRBV27 TGTGCCAGCAGTCCCCGAAGATGGCTCTCCTATAATTCACCCCTCCACTTT CASSPRRWLSYNSPLHF
TRBJ1-2 . . TRBV28 TGTGCCAGCAGTTTAGGGCAGGTTGAGGACTACACCTTC CASSLGQVEDYTF
TRBJ2-5 TRBD2 . TRBV9 TGTGCCAGCAGCGTAATAGCGGGAGGGCCGTGGGCCCAAGAGACCCAGTACTTC CASSVIAGGPWAQETQYF
TRBJ1-4 . . TRBV4-3 TGCGCCAGCACCCAGTTTGGGACGGATGAAAAACTGTTTTTT CASTQFGTDEKLFF
TRBJ1-1 . . TRBV29-1 TGCAGCGCCCAGGGTAACACTGAAGCTTTCTTT CSAQGNTEAFF
TRBJ2-2 TRBD2 . TRBV4-2 TGTGCCAGCAGCCGTAGCGGGGGGCTGACAATCGCGAACACCGGGGAGCTGTTTTTT CASSRSGGLTIANTGELFF
TRBJ2-7 . once TRBV9 TGTGCCAGCAGCGTAGCGGACAGCTCCTACGAGCAGTACTTC CASSVADSSYEQYF
TRBJ2-4 TRBD2 . TRBV7-8 TGTGCCAGCAGCTTAACTAGCGGGATCCCACTAGCCAAAAACATTCAGTACTTC CASSLTSGIPLAKNIQYF
TRBJ1-6 TRBD1 few TRBV27 TGTGCCAGCAGGGTACAGGGGGGAGATTCACCCCTCCACTTT CASRVQGGDSPLHF
TRBJ1-1 . . TRBV6-1 TGTGCCAGCAGTTTTGGGAACACTGAAGCTTTCTTT CASSFGNTEAFF
TRBJ2-5 . . TRBV6-5 TGTGCCAGCAGTTACGCGGACCTAGCCCGGGAGACCCAGTACTTC CASSYADLARETQYF